This T cell receptor beta chain was retrieved from a study of shared clonotypes between healthy human individuals. Study observations and caveats: Among donors, clonotype sharing was expected to be affected by sequencing depth.

With respect to this clone: Antigen unknown.

Using immunoSEQ multiplex PCR, the repertoire was profiled, and TCRdb retains in-frame clones only, with some absent. The repertoire consists of around 2,000,000 clones, with approximately 95% occurring once and the leading ten covering about 0.13%. Every donor, a Caucasian adult, lived in Nashville, Tennessee. Naive CD45RA+ and memory CD45RA-negative subsets were split from CD4+ cells. After removal of 6 bases from V and 5 bases from J, the junction contained 4 bases not matched to a gene. CDR3 length: 12 amino acids. Germline assignment: CDR1 SQVTM and CDR2 ANQGSEA. This receptor was identified in a man in his late teens or twenties in good health. This chain joins TRBV29-1 and TRBJ2-4; 7 bases fit TRBD2. The sequenced sample consisted of naive CD4+ T cells sorted from blood. Subset here: CD45RA+ positively selected. The CDR3 spells CSVTLAENIQYF. In nucleotides, the CDR3 is TGCAGCGTGACCCTAGCGGAAAACATTCAGTACTTC.